This T cell receptor (beta chain) was identified in a study of technical replicates of blood from several donors. The CDR3 is made up of 14 amino acids. V trimming: 5 bases; J trimming: 12 bases; junction bases outside the gene matches: 5. Germline V gene sequence: CDR1 SGHAT, CDR2 FQNNGV. Some clones are missing from TCRdb's copy, which holds only in-frame ones; the method was immunoSEQ multiplex PCR. The sample carries almost 90,000 clones, approximately 94% recorded once. V gene TRBV11-2 combines with J gene TRBJ2-3, with TRBD2 matching over 16 bases. Sequenced material: T cells isolated from PBMCs. The TCR sequence derives from a human donor in good health. In nucleotides, the CDR3 is TGTGCCAGCAGCCCGGGACTAGCGGGGGGGGAACAGTATTTT. Translation gives CASSPGLAGGEQYF.